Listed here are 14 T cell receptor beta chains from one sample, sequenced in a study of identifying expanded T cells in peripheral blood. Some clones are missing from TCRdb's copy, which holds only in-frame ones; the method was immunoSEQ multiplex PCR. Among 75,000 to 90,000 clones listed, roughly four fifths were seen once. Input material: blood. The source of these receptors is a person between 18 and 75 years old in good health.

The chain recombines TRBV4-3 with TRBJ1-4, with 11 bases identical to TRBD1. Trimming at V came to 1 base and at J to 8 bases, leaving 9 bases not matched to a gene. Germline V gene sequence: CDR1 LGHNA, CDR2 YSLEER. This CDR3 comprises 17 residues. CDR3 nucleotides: TGCGCCAGCAGCCAAGGACCCACCGGGACAGGGGGGGAAAAACTGTTTTTT. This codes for CASSQGPTGTGGEKLFF.

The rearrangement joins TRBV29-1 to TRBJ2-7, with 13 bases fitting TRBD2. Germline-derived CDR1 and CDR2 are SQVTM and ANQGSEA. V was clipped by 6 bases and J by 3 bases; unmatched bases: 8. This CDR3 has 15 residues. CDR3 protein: CSVQPGTSGVYEQYF. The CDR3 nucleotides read TGCAGCGTGCAACCCGGGACTAGCGGGGTCTACGAGCAGTACTTC.

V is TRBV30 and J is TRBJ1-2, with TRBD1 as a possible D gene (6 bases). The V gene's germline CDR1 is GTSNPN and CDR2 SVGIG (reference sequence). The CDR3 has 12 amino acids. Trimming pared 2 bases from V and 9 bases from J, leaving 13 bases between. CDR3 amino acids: CAWSRTEGSYTF. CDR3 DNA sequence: TGTGCCTGGAGTCGGACAGAGGGCAGCTACACCTTC.

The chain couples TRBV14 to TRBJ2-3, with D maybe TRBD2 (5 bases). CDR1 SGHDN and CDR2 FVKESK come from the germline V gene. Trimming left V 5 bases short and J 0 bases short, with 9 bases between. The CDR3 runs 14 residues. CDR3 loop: CASSGGLSTDTQYF. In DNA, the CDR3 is TGTGCCAGCAGCGGCGGACTTAGCACAGATACGCAGTATTTT.

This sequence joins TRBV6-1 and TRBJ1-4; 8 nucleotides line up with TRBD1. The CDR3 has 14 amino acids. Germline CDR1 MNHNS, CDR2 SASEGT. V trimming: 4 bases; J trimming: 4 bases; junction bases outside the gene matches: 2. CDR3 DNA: TGTGCCAGCAGTGGGACAGGGTTTAATGAAAAACTGTTTTTT. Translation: CASSGTGFNEKLFF.

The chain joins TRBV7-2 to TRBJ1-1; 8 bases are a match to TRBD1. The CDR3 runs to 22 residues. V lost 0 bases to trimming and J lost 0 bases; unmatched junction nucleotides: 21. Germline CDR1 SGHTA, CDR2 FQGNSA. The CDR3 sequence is CASSLARRGGTGIGILNTEAFF. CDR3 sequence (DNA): TGTGCCAGCAGCTTAGCCCGACGGGGCGGGACAGGAATCGGCATACTGAACACTGAAGCTTTCTTT.

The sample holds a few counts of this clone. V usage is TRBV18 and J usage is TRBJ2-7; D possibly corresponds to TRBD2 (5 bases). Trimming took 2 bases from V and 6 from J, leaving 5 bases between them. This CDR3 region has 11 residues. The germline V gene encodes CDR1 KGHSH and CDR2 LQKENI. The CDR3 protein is CASSPSGEQYF. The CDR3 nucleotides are TGTGCCAGCTCACCAAGCGGCGAGCAGTACTTC.

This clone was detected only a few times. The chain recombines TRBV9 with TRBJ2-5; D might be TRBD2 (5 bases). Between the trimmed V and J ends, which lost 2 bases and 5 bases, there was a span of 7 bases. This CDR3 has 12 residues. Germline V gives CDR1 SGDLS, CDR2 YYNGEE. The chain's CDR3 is CASSVTGETQYF. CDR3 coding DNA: TGTGCCAGCAGCGTCACGGGGGAGACCCAGTACTTC.

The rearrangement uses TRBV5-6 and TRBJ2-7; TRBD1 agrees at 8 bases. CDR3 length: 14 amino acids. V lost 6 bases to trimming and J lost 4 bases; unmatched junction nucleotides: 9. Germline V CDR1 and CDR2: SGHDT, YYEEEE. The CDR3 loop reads CASIDRGGEYEQYF. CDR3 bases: TGTGCCAGCATCGACAGGGGTGGAGAGTACGAGCAGTACTTC.

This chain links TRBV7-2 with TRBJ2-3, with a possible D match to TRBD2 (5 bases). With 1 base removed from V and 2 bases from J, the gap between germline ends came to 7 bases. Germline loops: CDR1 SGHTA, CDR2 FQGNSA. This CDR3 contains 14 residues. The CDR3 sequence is CASSLELDTDTQYF. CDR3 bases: TGTGCCAGCAGCTTAGAACTAGACACAGATACGCAGTATTTT.

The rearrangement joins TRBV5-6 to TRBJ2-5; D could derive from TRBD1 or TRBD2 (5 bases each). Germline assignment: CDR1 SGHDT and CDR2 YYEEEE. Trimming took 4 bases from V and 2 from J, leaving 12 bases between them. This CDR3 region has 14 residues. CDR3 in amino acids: CASSLGDGQETQYF. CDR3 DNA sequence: TGTGCCAGCAGCCTCGGGGACGGTCAAGAGACCCAGTACTTC. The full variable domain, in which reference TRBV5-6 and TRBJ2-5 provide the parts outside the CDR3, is DAGVTQSPTHLIKTRGQQVTLRCSPKSGHDTVSWYQQALGQGPQFIFQYYEEEERQRGNFPDRFSGHQFPNYSSELNVNALLLGDSALYLCASSLGDGQETQYFGPGTRLLVL.

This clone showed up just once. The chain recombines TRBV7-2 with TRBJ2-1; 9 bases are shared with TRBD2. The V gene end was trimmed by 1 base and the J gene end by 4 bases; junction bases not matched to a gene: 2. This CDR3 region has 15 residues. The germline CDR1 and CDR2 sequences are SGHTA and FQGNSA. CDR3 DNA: TGTGCCAGCAGCTTAGTAGCGGGGGTTTACAATGAGCAGTTCTTC. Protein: CASSLVAGVYNEQFF. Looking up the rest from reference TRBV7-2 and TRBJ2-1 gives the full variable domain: GAGVSQSPSNKVTEKGKDVELRCDPISGHTALYWYRQSLGQGLEFLIYFQGNSAPDKSGLPSDRFSAERTGGSVSTLTIQRTQQEDSAVYLCASSLVAGVYNEQFFGPGTRLTVL.

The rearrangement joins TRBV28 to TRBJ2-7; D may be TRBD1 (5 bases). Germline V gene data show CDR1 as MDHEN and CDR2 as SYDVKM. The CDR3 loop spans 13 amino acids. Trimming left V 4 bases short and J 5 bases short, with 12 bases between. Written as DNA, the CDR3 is TGTGCCAGCAGTTCTCCAGGGAACCACGAGCAGTACTTC. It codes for CASSSPGNHEQYF.

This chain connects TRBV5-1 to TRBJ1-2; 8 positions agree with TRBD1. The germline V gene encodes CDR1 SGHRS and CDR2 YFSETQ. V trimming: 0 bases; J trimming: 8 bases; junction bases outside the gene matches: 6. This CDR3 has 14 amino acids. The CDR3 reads CASSLEGRGHGYTF. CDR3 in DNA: TGCGCCAGCAGCTTGGAGGGCAGGGGGCACGGCTACACCTTC.